This TCR beta chain is from a study of cytomegalovirus exposure and HLA in healthy donors. Concerning this clone: Its antigen is as yet unknown.

Findings of the study overall: Across all donors, roughly uniform sequencing depth was an assumption of the presence/absence analyses. The authors considered a cluster of highly shared sequence variants likely to be a sequencing artifact. A classifier reportedly called cytomegalovirus status with high sensitivity and specificity. In an earlier analysis, productive rearrangement rates for most beta V segments clustered near 87% or 30%.

The study ran its PCR with 60 Vbeta and 13 Jbeta primers. Using immunoSEQ multiplex PCR, the repertoire was profiled, and TCRdb retains in-frame clones only, with some absent. Of roughly 170,000 clones listed, more than 80% are singletons. Per the germline V gene, CDR1 is MGHRA and CDR2 is YSYEKL. This CDR3 contains 16 residues. J was trimmed by 8 bases and V by 1 base; bases with no gene match: 13. The TCR comes from a boy aged 5-17 years in good health and CMV-seronegative. The V call is TRBV4-1, the J call TRBJ1-2; TRBD1 agrees at 7 bases. The sample was PBMCs. The chain's CDR3 is CASSQAQGGGLGGYTF. DNA for the CDR3: TGCGCCAGCAGCCAAGCGCAGGGGGGAGGTCTGGGGGGCTACACCTTC.